This record concerns one TCR beta chain sequence. The data were obtained in a study of blood T cells in healthy people across ages. Across the study: Per two T cells, template switching captured roughly one barcoded beta molecule.

Each sample used at least 6.5 million PBMCs. A sample-barcoded 5' primer and a J-beta primer mix were used in a second PCR of about 6 to 12 cycles. In TCRdb, the 5' RACE reads were re-called with MiXCR into one record per CDR3 protein. In the table there are about 970,000 distinct CDR3 sequences, approximately 50% of which are singletons. Sequenced sample: blood. The sequence came from a woman aged 55-70 years in good health.

The CDR3, as DNA: TGTGCCAGCAGTTTGGGACTAGGCGGGATAAATGAGCAGTTCTTC. Amino acids: CASSLGLGGINEQFF. V is TRBV12-3 or TRBV12-4 and J is TRBJ2-1, with TRBD2 identical over 8 bases. The CDR3 runs 15 residues. V trimming: 3 bases; J trimming: 7 bases; junction bases outside the gene matches: 8.